This T cell receptor beta chain comes out of a study of blood T cell repertoires in COVID-19. The CDR3 sequence is 15 residues long. Germline assignment: CDR1 SGHRS and CDR2 YFSETQ. Trimming cost V 5 bases and J 5 bases, with 16 bases left between them. Libraries were prepared by immunoSEQ multiplex PCR; TCRdb keeps only in-frame clonotypes and omits some of them. The sample includes 25,000 to 40,000 clones, 85% of them seen just once. The TCR comes from a woman in her sixties with active COVID-19. The chain joins TRBV5-1 to TRBJ2-2, with D possibly matching TRBD1 (5 bases). The specimen sequenced was peripheral blood. CDR3 DNA sequence: TGCGCCAGCAGTGGAGCGACAGCCCAGACCGGGGAGCTGTTTTTT. It codes for CASSGATAQTGELFF. Full variable domain (rest looked up from reference TRBV5-1 and TRBJ2-2): KAGVTQTPRYLIKTRGQQVTLSCSPISGHRSVSWYQQTPGQGLQFLFEYFSETQRNKGNFPGRFSGRQFSNSRSEMNVSTLELGDSALYLCASSGATAQTGELFFGEGSRLTVL.